Listed here are 32 T cell receptor beta chains from one sample, sequenced in a study of CXCR3-negative and CXCR3-positive naive CD8 T cells. These receptors have no known antigen. The TRB libraries of cDNA were built by UMI-labeled 5' RACE. Reprocessing the 5' RACE reads, TCRdb reports a single entry for every CDR3 protein and omits DNA. Here the sample table reports under 70,000 distinct CDR3 sequences. Findings and caveats of the study: Naive CXCR3-positive cells had TRB CDR3s more hydrophobic than those of CXCR3-negative naive cells.

Specimen: naive CXCR3+ CD8+ T cells from blood. This sample's subset: CD45RO-CCR7+CD27+CD95- naive CD8+ T cells expressing CXCR3 (TNR3+). These receptors originate from a human donor in good health. Some clones in this sample may be carry-over from other donors' samples.

The gene calls are TRBV29-1 and TRBJ2-5; TCRdb's D gene call, TRBD2, goes unchecked for lack of DNA. CDR3 size: 14 residues. CDR1 and CDR2 (germline): SQVTM, ANQGSEA. This CDR3 is CSVDGLAGAETQYF.

This clonotype is identified as medium-sized from frequency. The chain is built from TRBV10-2 and TRBJ1-2. Germline lookup yields CDR1 WSHSY and CDR2 SAAADI. The CDR3 spans 13 residues. This CDR3 reads CASSDQPNYGYTF.

The chain combines TRBV11-1 with TRBJ2-2; TCRdb proposes TRBD1, but this gene call is untestable without DNA. Germline V gene lookup returns CDR1 SGHAT and CDR2 FQDESV (reference sequence). The CDR3 extends over 17 amino acids. The CDR3 here is CASSYRGTGLHTGELFF. The full variable domain, with the rest looked up from reference TRBV11-1 and TRBJ2-2, is EAEVAQSPRYKITEKSQAVAFWCDPISGHATLYWYRQILGQGPELLVQFQDESVVDDSQLPKDRFSAERLKGVDSTLKIQPAELGDSAMYLCASSYRGTGLHTGELFFGEGSRLTVL.

The V and J genes are TRBV20-1 and TRBJ2-1; as DNA is missing, the TRBD1 call by TCRdb cannot be tested. The V gene's germline CDR1 is DFQATT and CDR2 SNEGSKA (reference sequence). This CDR3 is built from 13 residues. The CDR3: CSARGGGGNEQFF.

The CDR3: CATSRTTGTTDTQYF. The V call is TRBV15, the J call TRBJ2-3; TCRdb calls TRBD1, which cannot be checked without DNA. The CDR3 sequence is 15 residues long. In germline, CDR1 is LNHNV, CDR2 YYDKDF (reference sequence).

This chain uses TRBV7-7 with TRBJ2-3; as DNA is missing, the TRBD1 call by TCRdb cannot be tested. The CDR3 totals 14 residues. Germline CDR1 and CDR2: SSHAT and FNYEAQ (reference sequence). CDR3 sequence: CASSLATGSDTQYF.

The chain couples TRBV5-5 to TRBJ2-1; the TRBD1 assignment by TCRdb is unverifiable without DNA. Germline CDR1 is SGHKS and CDR2 is YYEKEE (reference sequence). This CDR3 region has 13 residues. The CDR3 here is CASSLYRGNEQFF.

This chain uses TRBV29-1 with TRBJ2-2; as DNA is missing, the TRBD1 call by TCRdb cannot be tested. Germline-derived CDR1 and CDR2 are SQVTM and ANQGSEA. This CDR3 has 14 amino acids. The CDR3 reads CSVRGDREAGELFF.

The chain carries TRBV29-1 and TRBJ1-1; TCRdb lists TRBD1, though no DNA is available to test this call. Germline V gene lookup returns CDR1 SQVTM and CDR2 ANQGSEA. This CDR3 has 13 amino acids. CDR3 region: CSVEGGGRTEAFF.

This chain links TRBV3-1 with TRBJ2-7; the D call of TRBD1 rests on TCRdb alone, since no DNA is present to check it. The CDR3 loop spans 14 amino acids. Germline lookup yields CDR1 LGHDT and CDR2 YNNKEL (reference sequence). The CDR3 spells CASSHLDRAYEQYF.

The V gene is TRBV6-2 or TRBV6-3, the J gene TRBJ1-5; TCRdb reports TRBD1, a call that lacks DNA to check it against. The V gene's germline CDR1 is MNHEY and CDR2 SVGEGT. CDR3 length: 19 residues. The CDR3 spells CASSLLVRELRDSNQPQHF.

The chain recombines TRBV28 with TRBJ2-7; TCRdb picks TRBD1, but there is no DNA to check that call. Germline V lookup: CDR1 MDHEN, CDR2 SYDVKM. The CDR3 runs to 15 residues. CDR3: CASGGGAVLSYEQYF. The variable domain in full, completed from reference TRBV28 and TRBJ2-7, reads DVKVTQSSRYLVKRTGEKVFLECVQDMDHENMFWYRQDPGLGLRLIYFSYDVKMKEKGDIPEGYSVSREKKERFSLILESASTNQTSMYLCASGGGAVLSYEQYFGPGTRLTVT.

This chain links TRBV28 with TRBJ2-3; TCRdb picks TRBD2, but there is no DNA to check that call. There are 14 residues in the CDR3. Germline V lookup: CDR1 MDHEN, CDR2 SYDVKM. CDR3 sequence: CASMGSGSTDTQYF.

V gene TRBV7-9 combines with J gene TRBJ2-7; the D gene TCRdb calls, TRBD1, cannot be checked with no DNA. The CDR3 has 13 residues. Germline V CDR1 and CDR2: SEHNR, FQNEAQ (reference sequence). CDR3 in amino acids: CASSPPLGYEQYF.

This chain joins TRBV20-1 and TRBJ2-3; as DNA is missing, the TRBD2 call by TCRdb cannot be tested. CDR3 length: 14 residues. Germline loops: CDR1 DFQATT, CDR2 SNEGSKA (reference sequence). CDR3 in amino acids: CSASVRGGRDRQYF.

The V and J genes are TRBV7-9 and TRBJ2-1. CDR3 length equals 14 residues. The germline gives CDR1 SEHNR, CDR2 FQNEAQ (reference sequence). This CDR3 is CASLDSSSYNEQFF.

V and J are TRBV7-6 and TRBJ2-7; TCRdb's D gene call, TRBD1, goes unchecked for lack of DNA. The CDR3 extends over 16 amino acids. Germline V CDR1 and CDR2: SGHVS, FNYEAQ. CDR3 sequence: CASSSPGQGGSYEQYF.

This chain links TRBV2 with TRBJ2-2; the D call from TCRdb, TRBD1, cannot be confirmed without DNA. The CDR3 sequence is 13 residues long. CDR1 is SNHLY, CDR2 FYNNEI, per germline. The CDR3 loop reads CASTGLNTGELFF.

The chain joins TRBV25-1 to TRBJ2-7; the D gene TCRdb calls, TRBD1, cannot be checked with no DNA. The germline CDR1 and CDR2 sequences are MGHDK and SYGVNS. The CDR3 has 12 amino acids. CDR3 amino acids: CASSEFGAGVYF.

The genes are TRBV9 and TRBJ2-3; TCRdb proposes TRBD2, but this gene call is untestable without DNA. This CDR3 is 20 amino acids long. Germline CDR1 and CDR2: SGDLS and YYNGEE. The CDR3 sequence: CASSVEGYGGSSALTDTQYF.

The chain has TRBV28 and TRBJ2-5; TCRdb's assignment of TRBD2 cannot be checked, as there is no DNA. The CDR3 runs 17 residues. Germline assignment: CDR1 MDHEN and CDR2 SYDVKM. CDR3 region: CASSFGVYAGVQETQYF. Full variable domain (missing parts from reference TRBV28 and TRBJ2-5): DVKVTQSSRYLVKRTGEKVFLECVQDMDHENMFWYRQDPGLGLRLIYFSYDVKMKEKGDIPEGYSVSREKKERFSLILESASTNQTSMYLCASSFGVYAGVQETQYFGPGTRLLVL.

V usage is TRBV7-9 and J usage is TRBJ2-1. CDR1 is SEHNR, CDR2 FQNEAQ, per germline (reference sequence). The CDR3 is 16 residues long. CDR3 protein: CASSPLSGSSYNEQFF.

This sequence joins TRBV4-2 and TRBJ2-1; checking the TCRdb D call of TRBD2 is not possible without DNA. CDR1 and CDR2 from the germline V gene are LGHNA and YNFKEQ. The CDR3 has 16 residues. This CDR3 is CASSLEDSLTYNEQFF.

J is TRBJ2-4 and V is TRBV29-1; without DNA, the TCRdb call of TRBD2 cannot be checked. This CDR3 is built from 14 residues. The germline CDR1 and CDR2 sequences are SQVTM and ANQGSEA. The CDR3 spells CSVEGLGRENIQYF. Combining the CDR3 with reference TRBV29-1 and TRBJ2-4 gives the whole variable domain SAVISQKPSRDICQRGTSLTIQCQVDSQVTMMFWYRQQPGQSLTLIATANQGSEATYESGFVIDKFPISRPNLTFSTLTVSNMSPEDSSIYLCSVEGLGRENIQYFGAGTRLSVL.

The V and J genes are TRBV7-9 and TRBJ2-7; TCRdb's D gene call, TRBD1, goes unchecked for lack of DNA. Germline values: CDR1 SEHNR, CDR2 FQNEAQ (reference sequence). The CDR3 spans 16 residues. The CDR3 sequence: CASTKLSGQGANEQYF. Together with reference TRBV7-9 and TRBJ2-7, the CDR3 gives the full variable domain: DTGVSQNPRHKITKRGQNVTFRCDPISEHNRLYWYRQTLGQGPEFLTYFQNEAQLEKSRLLSDRFSAERPKGSFSTLEIQRTEQGDSAMYLCASTKLSGQGANEQYFGPGTRLTVT.

This chain connects TRBV4-2 to TRBJ1-2; TCRdb gives TRBD1 as the D gene, but with no DNA this cannot be confirmed. The V gene's germline CDR1 is LGHNA and CDR2 YNFKEQ. CDR3 size: 16 residues. The CDR3 loop is CASSQVGMQGGDGYTF.

The V and J genes are TRBV29-1 and TRBJ2-3; lacking DNA, the TRBD1 call made by TCRdb goes unchecked. The CDR3 extends over 14 amino acids. CDR1 and CDR2 from the germline V gene are SQVTM and ANQGSEA. The CDR3 spells CSVEGVGRTDTQYF.

This CDR3 reads CASSETGAVNEQFF. J is TRBJ2-1 and V is TRBV2; TCRdb names TRBD1, which stays unverified in the absence of DNA. The length of the CDR3 is 14 residues. In germline, CDR1 is SNHLY, CDR2 FYNNEI.

V and J are TRBV5-1 and TRBJ2-1; TCRdb designates TRBD1, a call that cannot be tested without DNA. Germline values: CDR1 SGHRS, CDR2 YFSETQ. The CDR3 is 14 residues long. CDR3 loop: CASSLGGSGNEQFF.

The V and J genes are TRBV25-1 and TRBJ1-1. CDR1 MGHDK and CDR2 SYGVNS come from the germline V gene. The CDR3 totals 13 residues. The CDR3: CASSATPNTEAFF.

The V and J genes are TRBV9 and TRBJ2-7; without DNA, the TCRdb call of TRBD1 cannot be checked. This CDR3 region has 16 residues. Germline-derived CDR1 and CDR2 are SGDLS and YYNGEE. This CDR3 reads CASSPASGTEAYEQYF.

The chain uses TRBV7-6 and TRBJ2-5. Germline-derived CDR1 and CDR2 are SGHVS and FNYEAQ. The CDR3 length is 14 residues. The chain's CDR3 is CASSLDPAQETQYF.